This TCR beta chain was recovered during a study of CD8+ T cells in alopecia areata. Peripheral blood, together with lesional scalp punch biopsies, was collected from alopecia areata patients. PBMC-derived CD4+ and CD8+ T cells were sorted. CDR1 MDHEN and CDR2 SYDVKM come from the germline V gene. The V gene lost 3 bases and the J gene lost 3 bases, with 12 bases spanning the gap. The CDR3 sequence is 14 residues long. cDNA serving as the sequencing template came from extracted, reverse transcribed RNA. Method: immunoSEQ multiplex PCR; TCRdb's copy keeps in-frame clones and lacks some. The table shows 90,000 to 150,000 clones, with around two fifths occurring only once. This clone was seen a handful of times. Its antigen is not known. Study-level points and caveats: Patients displayed less clarity in TCR sharing than mice, a finding possibly related to HLA.

Specimen: CD4+ T cells sorted from blood. The chain is built from TRBV28 and TRBJ2-7; D remains ambiguous. This clonotype was sampled from a human donor with alopecia areata. The CDR3 spells CASSFHPRIYEQYF. The CDR3 DNA reads TGTGCCAGCAGTTTCCATCCTAGGATCTACGAGCAGTACTTC.